Detailed here is one TCR beta chain. The data were obtained in a study of blood T cell repertoires in COVID-19. In the source study's methods: Nucleated cell counts were estimated from reference gene primer amplification. Only in-frame clones appear in the TCRdb table, and some are missing; sequencing was by immunoSEQ multiplex PCR. V, J and clone size derive from that table, while D and trimming were established from the DNA sequence. The table includes hundreds of thousands of clones, 85% detected once. This CDR3 comprises 13 residues. The V and J ends lost 10 bases and 3 bases respectively, with 13 bases between them.

The sample taken for sequencing was peripheral blood. This TCR came from a human donor in a cohort sampled during active COVID-19. V usage is TRBV12-3 or TRBV12-4 and J usage is TRBJ2-4, with no clear D. The CDR3 bases are TGTGCCAACTCCATCCCAGGCAAAAACATTCAGTACTTC. Its protein product is CANSIPGKNIQYF.